These 14 T cell receptor beta chains came from one sample sequenced in a study of blood T cells in healthy people across ages (dated by TCRdb to the mid-2010s). Library preparation used 5' RACE. Data came from an Illumina HiSeq 2500. A second PCR of about 6 to 11 cycles was performed with a sample-barcoded 5' primer and a J-beta primer mix. The raw public reads went through TCRdb reprocessing: fastp at Q25, MiXCR clone calling, in-frame beta chains kept. Every entry covers one CDR3 protein and lists the most common genes and DNA from its rows. Counted in this sample were 760,000 or so distinct CDR3 sequences; around a quarter of them appeared once. Of the sample, 9.4% is held by the ten largest clones. The sample also formed part of further work on T cells of mothers and their children.

The sample consisted of blood. The receptors come from a boy aged 5-17 years in good health.

CDR3 DNA sequence: TGTGCCACCAGCAATACAGGCCCAGGGGTCTCCCAGTACTTC. Amino acids: CATSNTGPGVSQYF. The chain uses TRBV15 and TRBJ2-5; D may be TRBD1 (6 bases). Germline V gives CDR1 LNHNV, CDR2 YYDKDF (reference sequence). CDR3 length: 14 residues. V lost 4 bases to trimming and J lost 9 bases, with 18 bases between them.

The chain is built from TRBV24-1 and TRBJ2-5; weak D call: TRBD2 (5 bases). Germline V gene lookup returns CDR1 KGHDR and CDR2 SFDVKD. This CDR3 has 13 amino acids. V lost 9 bases and J lost 2, with 12 bases in between. CDR3 bases: TGTGCCACCCAGCTCGAGGGTCAAGAGACCCAGTACTTC. As protein: CATQLEGQETQYF.

This clonotype has a handful of counts. V gene TRBV5-1 combines with J gene TRBJ2-7, with D unresolved. Germline V CDR1 and CDR2: SGHRS, YFSETQ. The CDR3 is 14 residues long. V was shortened by 0 bases and J by 2 bases, with 9 bases between the two germline ends. CDR3 in DNA: TGCGCCAGCAGCTTGGCCTGGGCAGCCTACGAGCAGTACTTC. This translates into CASSLAWAAYEQYF.

This chain uses TRBV20-1 with TRBJ2-2; D is uncertain. CDR1 is DFQATT and CDR2 is SNEGSKA in the germline V gene (reference sequence). This CDR3 region has 12 residues. The germline V and J ends were trimmed by 0 bases and 6 bases, with 5 bases remaining between them. This chain's CDR3 is CSARELAGELFF. The CDR3 DNA reads TGCAGTGCTAGAGAACTGGCCGGGGAGCTGTTTTTT.

The chain has TRBV20-1 and TRBJ1-1; tentatively, D is TRBD1 (6 bases). Trimming pared 6 bases from V and 10 bases from J, leaving 21 bases between. The CDR3 loop spans 13 amino acids. The germline gives CDR1 DFQATT, CDR2 SNEGSKA (reference sequence). CDR3 amino acids: CSAPNRARGAAFF. The CDR3 DNA reads as TGCAGTGCGCCTAACAGGGCCCGAGGGGCAGCTTTCTTT.

V and J are TRBV7-9 and TRBJ2-6, with 7 bases aligning to TRBD1. V lost 4 bases to trimming and J lost 4 bases; unmatched junction nucleotides: 7. Germline V CDR1 and CDR2: SEHNR, FQNEAQ (reference sequence). CDR3 length: 16 residues. The CDR3 loop reads CASSSWTGSGANVLTF. The CDR3 nucleotides are TGTGCCAGCAGCTCGTGGACAGGCTCCGGGGCCAACGTCCTGACTTTC.

With respect to this clonotype: The germline gene is not matched at one end of the junction; a read error may be the cause. V and J are TRBV28 and TRBJ2-7; no firm D call. Germline assignment: CDR1 MDHEN and CDR2 SYDVKM. This CDR3 region has 14 residues. The CDR3 region is CASSLGSPPYEQCF. DNA for the CDR3: TGTGCCAGCAGTTTAGGGTCCCCTCCCTACGAGCAGTGCTTC.

This clonotype appeared a few times. The chain links TRBV4-1 to TRBJ2-7; TRBD2 matches 12 bases. V shed 3 bases, J shed 5 bases, and the junction held 2 bases outside the gene matches. Germline V CDR1 and CDR2: MGHRA, YSYEKL. This CDR3 region has 14 residues. CDR3 bases: TGCGCCAGCAGCCAGGGACTAGCGGGTAACGAGCAGTACTTC. Its translation: CASSQGLAGNEQYF.

This clonotype has only a few counts. This chain connects TRBV12-3 or TRBV12-4 to TRBJ2-5, with 7 bases identical to TRBD1. The CDR3 sequence is 12 residues long. The V segment lost 7 bases and the J segment 4 bases; nucleotides outside the gene matches: 3. CDR3 DNA: TGTGCCAGCAAAAACAGGGGAGAGACCCAGTACTTC. Its protein is CASKNRGETQYF.

The chain employs TRBV7-9 and TRBJ1-2; perhaps TRBD1 as D (6 bases). Germline V lookup: CDR1 SEHNR, CDR2 FQNEAQ (reference sequence). V was shortened by 7 bases and J by 4 bases, with 13 bases between the two germline ends. This CDR3 contains 13 residues. The CDR3 is CASNPPDSYGYTF. DNA of the CDR3: TGTGCCAGCAACCCCCCGGACAGCTATGGCTACACCTTC.

A few counts support this clonotype. The chain joins TRBV20-1 to TRBJ2-1, with D maybe TRBD2 (5 bases). Germline V gene sequence: CDR1 DFQATT, CDR2 SNEGSKA (reference sequence). The CDR3 extends over 14 amino acids. Trimming removed 6 bases from V and 7 bases from J, with 19 bases in between. The DNA of the CDR3 is TGCAGTGCCCCCGGACTTTCCTCTCTGAATGAGCAGTTCTTC. This encodes CSAPGLSSLNEQFF.

A remark on this clonotype: One end of the junction is discordant with germline, which a read error may explain. CDR3 bases: TGTGCCAGCAGCGACGGACCATACAATGGGCAGTTCTTC. It specifies CASSDGPYNGQFF. The V and J genes are TRBV6-2 or TRBV6-3 and TRBJ2-1; D unclear. The CDR3 extends over 13 amino acids. Germline V gene sequence: CDR1 MNHEY, CDR2 SVGEGT.

This clonotype was seen only once. V gene TRBV5-1 combines with J gene TRBJ1-4; no definite D call. The V end lost 4 bases, the J end lost 2 bases, and 12 bases lay between the germline ends. Per the germline V gene, CDR1 is SGHRS and CDR2 is YFSETQ. The CDR3 contains 15 residues. CDR3 coding DNA: TGCGCCAGCAGCACTCACGGTGGGACTAATGAAAAACTGTTTTTT. Encoded protein: CASSTHGGTNEKLFF. The whole variable domain, filled in from reference TRBV5-1 and TRBJ1-4, reads KAGVTQTPRYLIKTRGQQVTLSCSPISGHRSVSWYQQTPGQGLQFLFEYFSETQRNKGNFPGRFSGRQFSNSRSEMNVSTLELGDSALYLCASSTHGGTNEKLFFGSGTQLSVL.

The J gene is TRBJ2-6, the V gene TRBV27; 10 positions agree with TRBD2. Germline V gene sequence: CDR1 MNHEY, CDR2 SMNVEV (reference sequence). J gave up 0 bases and V 8 bases, and 7 bases lay outside the gene matches. There are 17 residues in the CDR3. Here the CDR3 DNA reads TGTGCCAGCGGGAGGACTAGCGGAACCTCTGGGGCCAACGTCCTGACTTTC. It encodes CASGRTSGTSGANVLTF. The full variable domain, its missing parts supplied by reference TRBV27 and TRBJ2-6, is EAQVTQNPRYLITVTGKKLTVTCSQNMNHEYMSWYRQDPGLGLRQIYYSMNVEVTDKGDVPEGYKVSRKEKRNFPLILESPSPNQTSLYFCASGRTSGTSGANVLTFGAGSRLTVL.